The entry that follows covers one T cell receptor beta chain sequence. The specificity of this receptor is unknown. Per-base qualities were not stored, and no clone one base away is much larger. The donors belonged to the validation cohort of approximately 130 subjects, which was separate from the approximately 700-subject first cohort. This sample stems from a study of cytomegalovirus exposure and HLA in healthy donors (dated by TCRdb to the late 2010s). Context from the whole study: A later analysis indicated that the roughly 120 validation repertoires were generated on the platform also employed for the approximately 670 repertoires of the first cohort. To predict cytomegalovirus infection status, the study brought together high-throughput TCR immunosequencing, statistical association of individual TCRs with disease status, and machine learning. A separate validation cohort of roughly 110 different subjects was used in addition to the 666-subject first cohort. The study aimed to test whether cataloging public T cell receptors could reveal signatures of past pathogen exposure.

Overall study results and their limits: Cytomegalovirus status was reported to be diagnosed by the classifier with high specificity and sensitivity in both the original and validation cohorts. The authors suggested that the approach could potentially be generalized to other disease states and immunological phenotypes. Of the cluster scores, roughly 95% were above 0 in a later analysis, which found that TCRs clustered in the first cohort also tended to co-occur in the approximately 110 validation repertoires. A later analysis had no HLA typing for the validation cohort, so co-occurrence there was scored across all 130 or so repertoires. Across donors, most TCR sequences were observed very rarely, whereas some public TCRs were present in many individuals. A total of fewer than 200 TCR beta chains were listed by the study as associated with cytomegalovirus. A few of the identified cytomegalovirus-associated TCR beta chains were confirmed in vitro to be specific for cytomegalovirus antigens.

From the cysteine up to the phenylalanine, the CDR3 has a length of 16 residues. The CDR3 DNA has 48 bases and is translated from base 1. The germline V gene provides CDR1 ENHRY and CDR2 SYGVKD. The germline V end is reduced by 0 bases and the J end by 5 bases; junction bases left unmatched: 5. Libraries were made using the immunoSEQ multiplex PCR assay. In the original analysis: A statistical classification framework was built to diagnose cytomegalovirus status from the catalog of TCR beta chain sequences. Here the immuneACCESS table is served through TCRdb, limited to in-frame sequences with V and J called. Missing clones are a known gap in these copies; in checked studies unresolved V genes cover under half, and the rest lacks a known reason. That table is the source of V, J and clone size, and D and trimming were worked out from the DNA. The sample contains about 66,000 clones, around 97% of them found a single time. The ten largest clones represent roughly 1.6% of the sample.

The sequence was collected from a young woman in good health and CMV-seropositive. Sequencing was done on a sample of PBMCs. The chain links TRBV10-3 with TRBJ2-1; the central 9 bases match TRBD2. The DNA reads as follows: TGTGCCATCAGTGAGTCGAGACTAGCGGCGAACAATGAGCAGTTCTTC. It translates to CAISESRLAANNEQFF.